The 10 T cell receptor beta chains below all came from one sample that was sequenced in a study of cytomegalovirus exposure and HLA in healthy donors. Generated by immunoSEQ multiplex PCR, the TCRdb table keeps only in-frame clones and is missing some. The sample has under 300,000 clones, around 88% seen once. Sequencing used PBMCs. Every receptor here comes from a woman in her thirties in good health and CMV-seropositive.

V and J are TRBV5-1 and TRBJ1-3; tentatively, D is TRBD1 (6 bases). This CDR3 has 13 residues. Germline V gene sequence: CDR1 SGHRS, CDR2 YFSETQ. Trimming left V 5 bases short and J 4 bases short, with 10 bases between. The CDR3 DNA is TGCGCCAGCAGTTGGGACACCGGAAACACCATATATTTT. It codes for CASSWDTGNTIYF.

The chain combines TRBV28 with TRBJ2-1, with 9 bases fitting TRBD2. The CDR3 sequence is 14 residues long. The germline V gene encodes CDR1 MDHEN and CDR2 SYDVKM. With 2 bases clipped from V and 8 bases from J, the junction kept 4 bases outside the gene matches. In DNA form, the CDR3 reads TGTGCCAGCAGTTTAGTAGCGGGAGCCTATGAGCAGTTCTTC. It specifies CASSLVAGAYEQFF.

J is TRBJ1-1 and V is TRBV27, with D perhaps matching TRBD1 (6 bases). The germline V and J ends were trimmed by 8 bases and 1 base, with 8 bases remaining between them. Germline CDR1 and CDR2: MNHEY and SMNVEV (reference sequence). This CDR3 has 12 amino acids. The CDR3 region is CASGQPNTEAFF. CDR3 DNA sequence: TGTGCCAGCGGACAGCCGAACACTGAAGCTTTCTTT.

The gene calls are TRBV6-1 and TRBJ2-2, with 7 bases matching TRBD1. The germline gives CDR1 MNHNS, CDR2 SASEGT. V lost 7 bases and J lost 7; bases outside the gene matches: 6. CDR3 size: 13 residues. The CDR3 protein is CASNPPGGGELFF. The CDR3 DNA sequence: TGTGCCAGCAACCCGCCAGGGGGCGGGGAGCTGTTTTTT.

This clone was counted once. This chain uses TRBV27 with TRBJ2-1, with D possibly matching TRBD2 (6 bases). Germline CDR1 MNHEY, CDR2 SMNVEV (reference sequence). The V and J ends lost 6 bases and 4 bases respectively, with 10 bases between them. This CDR3 spans 13 amino acids. CDR3 nucleotide sequence: TGTGCCAGCAGAGCGACTAGATACAATGAGCAGTTCTTC. Amino acid sequence: CASRATRYNEQFF.

Concerning this clone itself: The same CDR3 arises from other DNA sequences in this sample as well. The V call is TRBV20-1, the J call TRBJ2-5; D may be TRBD2 (5 bases). This CDR3 has 11 residues. The ends were cut back, 5 bases at V and 4 bases at J, with 8 bases in the middle. Germline V gives CDR1 DFQATT, CDR2 SNEGSKA (reference sequence). The CDR3 coding sequence is TGCAGTGCTCGCCGGGGAGAGACCCAGTACTTC. It specifies CSARRGETQYF.

This clone came up once. The V call is TRBV5-1, the J call TRBJ2-3, with D perhaps matching TRBD2 (5 bases). The CDR3 is made up of 14 amino acids. The V end lost 7 bases, the J end lost 0 bases, and 12 bases lay between the germline ends. The germline CDR1 and CDR2 sequences are SGHRS and YFSETQ. CDR3 amino acids: CASWRSPSTDTQYF. In DNA, the CDR3 is TGCGCCAGCTGGAGGAGCCCGAGCACAGATACGCAGTATTTT.

The V gene is TRBV11-2, the J gene TRBJ2-7; D is possibly TRBD1 (5 bases). Trimming removed 5 bases from V and 3 bases from J, with 14 bases in between. Germline-derived CDR1 and CDR2 are SGHAT and FQNNGV. CDR3 length: 14 residues. Here the CDR3 reads CASSPTGQGYEQYF. DNA for the CDR3: TGTGCCAGCAGCCCTACGGGCCAGGGCTACGAGCAGTACTTC.

In DNA, the CDR3 is TGTGCCATCAGTGAGTCGACAGGGGGCTTCGACTATGGCTACACCTTC. Its protein product is CAISESTGGFDYGYTF. The chain joins TRBV10-3 to TRBJ1-2; 10 bases match TRBD1. There are 16 residues in the CDR3. V trimming: 0 bases; J trimming: 3 bases; junction bases outside the gene matches: 4. The germline V gene encodes CDR1 ENHRY and CDR2 SYGVKD.

The chain couples TRBV9 to TRBJ2-7; 11 bases line up with TRBD2. Germline V gene lookup returns CDR1 SGDLS and CDR2 YYNGEE. CDR3 size: 16 residues. V shed 4 bases and J 0 bases; nucleotides not matched to a gene: 6. The CDR3 coding sequence is TGTGCCAGCAGCCCAGGGACTAGCGGATACTCCTACGAGCAGTACTTC. It translates to CASSPGTSGYSYEQYF.